These 5 T cell receptor beta chains share one sample of origin, sequenced in a study of T cells in localized non-small cell lung cancer. Clones were read by immunoSEQ multiplex PCR, and TCRdb kept only the in-frame ones, dropping some. The data contain roughly 35,000 clones, over 85% of them singletons. Material: peripheral blood, obtained before any cancer treatment. The receptor set was obtained from a female donor older than 55 with stage I lung adenocarcinoma.

The chain recombines TRBV18 with TRBJ2-6; D might be TRBD1 (6 bases). Germline V gene lookup returns CDR1 KGHSH and CDR2 LQKENI. Between the trimmed V and J ends, which lost 3 bases and 12 bases, there was a span of 18 bases. CDR3 length: 15 amino acids. CDR3 bases: TGTGCCAGCTCACCCGGGACACCGGAAATCGGCGTCCTGACTTTC. This translates into CASSPGTPEIGVLTF.

The chain links TRBV19 to TRBJ1-5; D is unclear. CDR3 length equals 16 residues. Looked up from germline, CDR1 is LNHDA and CDR2 is SQIVND (reference sequence). Trimming took 10 bases from V and 2 from J, leaving 21 bases between them. CDR3 amino acids: CATEPYLRSGNQPQHF. In DNA form, the CDR3 reads TGTGCCACCGAACCTTATCTGCGATCTGGCAATCAGCCCCAGCATTTT.

The V gene is TRBV13, the J gene TRBJ2-7, with a weak D call TRBD2 (5 bases). The V end lost 4 bases, the J end lost 4 bases, and 14 bases lay between the germline ends. CDR1 is PRHDT and CDR2 is FYEKMQ in the germline V gene (reference sequence). CDR3 length: 14 residues. The chain's CDR3 is CASSSSGEKYEQYV. The CDR3 DNA sequence: TGTGCCAGCAGCTCCAGCGGAGAAAAATACGAGCAGTACGTC.

This chain links TRBV6-5 with TRBJ1-1, with a weak D call TRBD1 (5 bases). The CDR3 totals 15 residues. V lost 0 bases to trimming and J lost 1 base, with 9 bases between them. The germline V gene has CDR1 MNHEY and CDR2 SVGAGI. The CDR3 reads CASSYSGGANTEAFF. The CDR3 region has the DNA TGTGCCAGCAGTTACTCTGGGGGAGCGAACACTGAAGCTTTCTTT.

This chain links TRBV19 with TRBJ1-1; D ambiguous. V gave up 2 bases and J gave up 4 bases, with 5 bases separating them. CDR3 length equals 12 residues. The germline V gene encodes CDR1 LNHDA and CDR2 SQIVND (reference sequence). CDR3 nucleotides: TGTGCCAGTAGTATAATCAGCACTGAAGCTTTCTTT. As protein: CASSIISTEAFF.